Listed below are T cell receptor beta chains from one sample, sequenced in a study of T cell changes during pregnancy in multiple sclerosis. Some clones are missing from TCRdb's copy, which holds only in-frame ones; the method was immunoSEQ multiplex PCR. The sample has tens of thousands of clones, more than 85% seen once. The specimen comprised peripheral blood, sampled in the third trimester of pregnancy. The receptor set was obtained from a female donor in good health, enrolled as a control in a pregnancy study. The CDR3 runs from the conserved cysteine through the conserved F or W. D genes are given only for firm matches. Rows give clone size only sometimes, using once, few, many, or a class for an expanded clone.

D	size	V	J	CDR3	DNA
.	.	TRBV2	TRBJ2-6	CASSRSGANVLTF	TGTGCCAGCAGTCGCTCTGGGGCCAACGTCCTGACTTTC
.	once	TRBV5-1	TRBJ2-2	CASADKRTGELFF	TGCGCCAGCGCTGACAAGCGGACCGGGGAGCTGTTTTTT
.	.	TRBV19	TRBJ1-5	CASSGRREQPPQHF	TGTGCCAGTAGCGGCCGAAGGGAGCAGCCGCCCCAGCATTTT
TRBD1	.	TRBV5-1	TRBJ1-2	CASSSKPGQGNRGYTF	TGCGCCAGCAGCTCTAAACCGGGACAGGGTAATAGGGGCTACACCTTC
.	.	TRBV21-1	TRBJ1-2	CASSKNPKDRLIYGYTF	TGTGCCAGCAGCAAAAACCCGAAGGACAGACTGATCTATGGCTACACCTTC
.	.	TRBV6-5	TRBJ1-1	CASSYSGGTEAFF	TGTGCCAGCAGTTACTCCGGCGGCACTGAAGCTTTCTTT
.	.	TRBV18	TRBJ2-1	CASSQERGKGNEQFF	TGTGCCAGCTCACAGGAAAGGGGGAAGGGAAATGAGCAGTTCTTC
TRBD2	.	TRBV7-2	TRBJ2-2	CAGTSGQRGGELFF	TGTGCCGGGACTAGCGGTCAGAGGGGCGGGGAGCTGTTTTTT
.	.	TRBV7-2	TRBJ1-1	CASSSGGAGGTEAFF	TGTGCCAGCAGTTCCGGGGGGGCGGGTGGCACTGAAGCTTTCTTT
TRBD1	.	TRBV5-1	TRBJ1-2	CASSFTGGTNYGYTF	TGCGCCAGCAGCTTTACAGGGGGGACGAACTATGGCTACACCTTC
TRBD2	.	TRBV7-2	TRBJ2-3	CASSLWVSGAFTDTQYF	TGTGCCAGCAGCTTATGGGTCAGCGGGGCCTTCACAGATACGCAGTATTTT
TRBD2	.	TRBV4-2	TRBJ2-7	CASSPREGLAYEQYF	TGTGCCAGCAGTCCCAGGGAGGGGCTCGCCTACGAGCAGTACTTC
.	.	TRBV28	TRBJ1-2	CASGASGSPNYGYTF	TGTGCCAGCGGTGCCTCAGGGTCTCCAAACTATGGCTACACCTTC
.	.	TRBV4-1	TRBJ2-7	CASSQGGGKGYEQYF	TGCGCCAGCAGCCAAGGGGGGGGCAAAGGATACGAGCAGTACTTC
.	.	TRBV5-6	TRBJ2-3	CASSRDTDTQYF	TGTGCCAGCAGCAGAGACACAGATACGCAGTATTTT
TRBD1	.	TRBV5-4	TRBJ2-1	CASRAGGWDEQFF	TGTGCCAGCAGGGCAGGGGGCTGGGATGAGCAGTTCTTC
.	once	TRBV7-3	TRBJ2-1	CASSLAGTVGVGGSYNEQFF	TGTGCCAGCAGCTTAGCGGGGACGGTGGGGGTGGGAGGCTCCTACAATGAGCAGTTCTTC
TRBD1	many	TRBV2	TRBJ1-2	CASRGDRLSGYTF	TGTGCCAGCAGGGGGGACAGGCTCAGCGGCTACACCTTC
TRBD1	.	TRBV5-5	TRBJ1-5	CASSLYQGGDQPQHF	TGTGCCAGCAGCCTTTATCAGGGGGGCGATCAGCCCCAGCATTTT
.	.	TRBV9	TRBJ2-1	CASSSSPDSRQNNEQFF	TGTGCCAGCAGCTCCAGTCCAGACAGCCGACAAAACAATGAGCAGTTCTTC
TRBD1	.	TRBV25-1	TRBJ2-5	CASREGGTGGIRGETQYF	TGTGCCAGCAGAGAGGGGGGGACAGGGGGCATCAGAGGGGAGACCCAGTACTTC
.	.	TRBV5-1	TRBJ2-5	CASSLGEETQYF	TGCGCCAGCAGCTTGGGGGAGGAGACCCAGTACTTC
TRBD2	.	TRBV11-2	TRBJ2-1	CASSLHAGEPHYNEQFF	TGTGCCAGCAGCTTGCACGCGGGAGAACCACACTACAATGAGCAGTTCTTC
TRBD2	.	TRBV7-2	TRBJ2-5	CASSLDSGRARETQYF	TGTGCCAGCAGCTTAGATAGCGGGAGGGCCAGGGAGACCCAGTACTTC
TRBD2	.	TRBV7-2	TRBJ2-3	CASSPRGASGGTDTQYF	TGTGCCAGCAGCCCTCGGGGAGCTAGCGGGGGTACAGATACGCAGTATTTT
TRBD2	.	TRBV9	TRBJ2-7	CASSSTQREAPYEQYF	TGTGCCAGCAGCTCCACCCAGCGGGAGGCCCCTTACGAGCAGTACTTC
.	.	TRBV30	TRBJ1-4	CACYATNEKLFF	TGTGCCTGCTATGCAACTAATGAAAAACTGTTTTTT
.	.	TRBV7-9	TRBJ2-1	CASRTRGDEQFF	TGTGCCAGCAGAACTAGAGGCGATGAGCAGTTCTTC
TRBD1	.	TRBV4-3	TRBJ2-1	CASSQDRWTGRDEQFF	TGCGCCAGCAGCCAAGATCGCTGGACAGGACGGGATGAGCAGTTCTTC
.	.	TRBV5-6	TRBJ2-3	CASSLQSTDTQYF	TGTGCCAGCAGCTTGCAGAGCACAGATACGCAGTATTTT
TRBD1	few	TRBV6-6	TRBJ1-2	CASSYRDRDGYGYTF	TGTGCCAGCAGTTACAGAGACAGGGACGGCTATGGCTACACCTTC
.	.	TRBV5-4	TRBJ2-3	CASSPKTTFDTQYF	TGTGCCAGCAGCCCGAAGACGACTTTCGATACGCAGTATTTT
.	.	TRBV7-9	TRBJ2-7	CASSLDGLSYEQYF	TGTGCCAGCAGCTTAGATGGACTATCCTACGAGCAGTACTTC
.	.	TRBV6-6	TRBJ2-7	CASTRASYEQYF	TGTGCCAGCACCAGGGCCTCCTACGAGCAGTACTTC
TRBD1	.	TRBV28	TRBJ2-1	CASRGTGNEQFF	TGTGCCAGCAGGGGGACAGGGAATGAGCAGTTCTTC
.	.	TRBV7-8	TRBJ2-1	CASSLGESSYNEQFF	TGTGCCAGCAGCTTAGGAGAGAGCTCCTACAATGAGCAGTTCTTC
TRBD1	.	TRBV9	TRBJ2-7	CASSVGQGAREQYF	TGTGCCAGCAGCGTAGGGCAGGGGGCGCGCGAGCAGTACTTC
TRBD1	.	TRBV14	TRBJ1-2	CASSPIFGQAGGYTF	TGTGCCAGCAGCCCGATATTTGGACAGGCGGGGGGCTACACCTTC
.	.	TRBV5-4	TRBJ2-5	CASSPPDRIGAETQYF	TGTGCCAGCAGCCCCCCCGACAGGATCGGTGCAGAGACCCAGTACTTC
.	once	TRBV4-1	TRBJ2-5	CASSQAALGAVQETQYF	TGCGCCAGCAGCCAAGCCGCGCTGGGAGCGGTCCAAGAGACCCAGTACTTC
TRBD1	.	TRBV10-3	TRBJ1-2	CAISSEPGTGDYTF	TGTGCCATCAGTAGTGAGCCCGGGACAGGGGACTACACCTTC
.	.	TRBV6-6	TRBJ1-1	CASRWQMNTEAFF	TGTGCCAGCAGATGGCAGATGAACACTGAAGCTTTCTTT
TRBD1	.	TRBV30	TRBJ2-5	CAWSPGTGGLQETQYF	TGTGCCTGGAGTCCCGGGACAGGGGGCCTTCAAGAGACCCAGTACTTC
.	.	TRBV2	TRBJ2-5	CASSPATSTETQYF	TGTGCCAGCAGTCCTGCGACTAGTACCGAGACCCAGTACTTC
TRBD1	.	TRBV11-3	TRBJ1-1	CASSLPTGGEDTEAFF	TGTGCCAGCAGCTTACCCACAGGGGGTGAAGACACTGAAGCTTTCTTT
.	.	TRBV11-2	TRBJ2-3	CASSSAAGDTQYF	TGTGCCAGCAGCTCCGCGGCCGGGGATACGCAGTATTTT
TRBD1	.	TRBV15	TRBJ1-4	CATSRDPTGVNEKLFF	TGTGCCACCAGCAGAGATCCAACAGGGGTTAATGAAAAACTGTTTTTT
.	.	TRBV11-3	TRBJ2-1	CASSFGSDSHYNEQFF	TGTGCCAGCAGCTTTGGCTCTGATTCCCACTACAATGAGCAGTTCTTC
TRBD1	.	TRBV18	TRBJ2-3	CASSPSGTGMPDTQYF	TGTGCCAGCTCACCGAGTGGGACAGGGATGCCAGATACGCAGTATTTT
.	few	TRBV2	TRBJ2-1	CASRRGGGSYNEQFF	TGTGCCAGCAGGAGGGGAGGGGGCTCCTACAATGAGCAGTTCTTC
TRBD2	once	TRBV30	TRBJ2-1	CAWSVLWRGDDNEQFF	TGTGCCTGGAGTGTACTTTGGCGGGGGGACGACAATGAGCAGTTCTTC
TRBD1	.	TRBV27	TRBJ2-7	CASALRDSSYEQYF	TGTGCCAGCGCATTAAGGGACAGCTCCTACGAGCAGTACTTC
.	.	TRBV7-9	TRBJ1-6	CASSTRGGGRNSPLHF	TGTGCCAGCAGTACCAGGGGAGGGGGTAGAAATTCACCCCTCCACTTT
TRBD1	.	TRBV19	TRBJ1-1	CASRRARGRSEAFF	TGTGCCAGTAGGAGGGCCAGGGGGCGGTCTGAAGCTTTCTTT
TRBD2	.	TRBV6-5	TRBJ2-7	CASTPGTSGSYEQYF	TGTGCCAGCACCCCCGGGACTAGCGGCTCCTACGAGCAGTACTTC
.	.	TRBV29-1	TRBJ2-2	CSVPTEANTGELFF	TGCAGCGTTCCGACAGAGGCGAACACCGGGGAGCTGTTTTTT